This is a list of T cell receptor beta chains from one sample in a study of blood T cell repertoires in COVID-19. Sequencing used immunoSEQ multiplex PCR; TCRdb keeps in-frame clones, though not all of them. The sample contains 150,000 to 200,000 clones, under 85% of which appear only once. The specimen sequenced was peripheral blood. These receptors were obtained from a man in his sixties or seventies who had recovered from COVID-19. Each CDR3 is given with its conserved first and last residue. The D gene is left open where the match is weak. Some rows mark clone size as missing; the rest say once, few, many or name a class of expanded clone.

TRBV19,TRBD2,TRBJ2-3,NA,TGTGCCAGTAGTCTAGGGACTAGCGGGAGAGAACCAGATACGCAGTATTTT,CASSLGTSGREPDTQYF
TRBV5-8,NA,TRBJ2-3,few,TGTGCCAGCAGCACCTCTACGATCGGCACAGATACGCAGTATTTT,CASSTSTIGTDTQYF
TRBV5-1,NA,TRBJ1-1,few,TGCGCCAGCACCCGCCGTGAGGGAGACACTGAAGCTTTCTTT,CASTRREGDTEAFF
TRBV5-4,TRBD2,TRBJ2-1,NA,TGTGCCAGCAGCCCCGGGACTAGCGGGAGAGGGACCTACAATGAGCAGTTCTTC,CASSPGTSGRGTYNEQFF
TRBV18,NA,TRBJ2-2,NA,TGTGCCAGCTCACCACCGGCTACCAGGGCCGGGGAGCTGTTTTTT,CASSPPATRAGELFF
TRBV5-4,TRBD2,TRBJ2-4,NA,TGTGCCAGCAGCCCTGGGAGGGGCCTAACTAACATTCAGTACTTC,CASSPGRGLTNIQYF
TRBV5-1,NA,TRBJ1-2,NA,TGCGCCAGCAGCTTGGACAGGGATCCCTATGGCTACACCTTC,CASSLDRDPYGYTF
TRBV5-6,NA,TRBJ1-2,few,TGTGCCAGCAGCCGGGACATCTCGGATGGCTACACCTTC,CASSRDISDGYTF
TRBV29-1,TRBD1,TRBJ2-1,NA,TGCAGCGTTGAGGTTGTGACAGGGGGGAATGAGCAGTTCTTC,CSVEVVTGGNEQFF
TRBV30,NA,TRBJ1-5,few,TGTGCCTGGAGTGCCGGGAGCAATCAGCCCCAGCATTTT,CAWSAGSNQPQHF
TRBV18,TRBD1,TRBJ1-1,NA,TGTGCCAGCTCAACAGGGGAGAACACTGAAGCTTTCTTT,CASSTGENTEAFF
TRBV11-2,NA,TRBJ1-1,once,TGTGCCAGCAGCCTTCTAGGGAGGGTGGCTGAAGCTTTCTTT,CASSLLGRVAEAFF
TRBV4-1,TRBD2,TRBJ2-1,NA,TGCGCCAGCAGCCAAGTTGCGGGAGGTCCCATTTACAATGAGCAGTTCTTC,CASSQVAGGPIYNEQFF
TRBV4-3,TRBD1,TRBJ1-2,NA,TGCGCCAGCAGCCAGAACCCGGGACAGATAAACTATGGCTACACCTTC,CASSQNPGQINYGYTF
TRBV9,TRBD1,TRBJ1-2,NA,TGTGCCAGCTCTAACAGGGGGTATGGCTACACCTTC,CASSNRGYGYTF
TRBV19,NA,TRBJ2-1,few,TGTGCCAGTAGTACAGCCCCGGGGTCGGACAATGAGCAGTTCTTC,CASSTAPGSDNEQFF
TRBV19,NA,TRBJ2-5,NA,TGTGCCAGTAGTATCTTACCGGGGAAAGGGCAAGAGACCCAGTACTTC,CASSILPGKGQETQYF